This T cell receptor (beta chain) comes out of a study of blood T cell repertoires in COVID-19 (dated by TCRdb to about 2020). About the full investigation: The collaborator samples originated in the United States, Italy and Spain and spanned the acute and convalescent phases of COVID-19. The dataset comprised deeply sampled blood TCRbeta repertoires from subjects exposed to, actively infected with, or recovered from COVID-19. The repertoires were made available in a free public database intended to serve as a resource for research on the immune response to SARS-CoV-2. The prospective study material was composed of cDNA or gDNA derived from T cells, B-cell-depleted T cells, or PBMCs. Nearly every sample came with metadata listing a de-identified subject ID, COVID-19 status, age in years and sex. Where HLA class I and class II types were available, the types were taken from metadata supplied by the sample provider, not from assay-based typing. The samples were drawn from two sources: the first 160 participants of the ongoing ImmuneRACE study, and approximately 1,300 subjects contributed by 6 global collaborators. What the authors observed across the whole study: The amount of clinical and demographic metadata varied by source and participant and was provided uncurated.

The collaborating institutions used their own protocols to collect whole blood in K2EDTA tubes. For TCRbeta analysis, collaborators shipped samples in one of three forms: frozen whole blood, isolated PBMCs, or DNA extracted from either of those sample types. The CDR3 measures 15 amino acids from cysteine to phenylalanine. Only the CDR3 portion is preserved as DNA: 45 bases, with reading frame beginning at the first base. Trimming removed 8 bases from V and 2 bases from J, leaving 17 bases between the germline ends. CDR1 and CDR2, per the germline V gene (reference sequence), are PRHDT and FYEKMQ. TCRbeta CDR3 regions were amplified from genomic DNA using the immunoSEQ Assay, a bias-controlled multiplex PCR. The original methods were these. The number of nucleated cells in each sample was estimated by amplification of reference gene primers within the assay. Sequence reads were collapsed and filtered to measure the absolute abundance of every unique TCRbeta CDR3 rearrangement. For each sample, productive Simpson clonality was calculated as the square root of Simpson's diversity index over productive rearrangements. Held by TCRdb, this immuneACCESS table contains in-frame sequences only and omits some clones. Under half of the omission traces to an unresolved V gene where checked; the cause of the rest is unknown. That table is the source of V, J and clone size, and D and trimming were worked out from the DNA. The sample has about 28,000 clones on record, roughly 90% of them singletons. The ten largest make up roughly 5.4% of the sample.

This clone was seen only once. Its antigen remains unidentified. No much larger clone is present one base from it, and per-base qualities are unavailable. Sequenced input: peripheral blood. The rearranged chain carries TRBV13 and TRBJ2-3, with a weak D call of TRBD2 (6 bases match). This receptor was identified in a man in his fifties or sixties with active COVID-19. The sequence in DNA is TGTGCCAGCTCCCTAAGCGCGGGGCTCACAGATACGCAGTATTTT. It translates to CASSLSAGLTDTQYF. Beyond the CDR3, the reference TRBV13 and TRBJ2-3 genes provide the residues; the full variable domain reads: AAGVIQSPRHLIKEKRETATLKCYPIPRHDTVYWYQQGPGQDPQFLISFYEKMQSDKGSIPDRFSAQQFSDYHSELNMSSLELGDSALYFCASSLSAGLTDTQYFGPGTRLTVL.